The source of this T cell receptor beta chain is a study of CD8 T cells in Susac syndrome. V lost 2 bases and J 4 bases, leaving 11 bases between the germline ends. This CDR3 is 14 amino acids long. CDR1 is MNHEY and CDR2 is SVGAGI in the germline V gene. RNA, at about 0.45 to 1 ug, was reverse transcribed with random hexamers. TCRdb fed the immunoSEQ multiplex PCR reads into MiXCR, producing one record per CDR3 protein. Among more than 55,000 distinct CDR3 sequences listed, more than 85% were seen once. The sequencing input was CD8+ T cells from PBMCs. The TCR was taken from a human donor in good health. The gene calls are TRBV6-5 and TRBJ2-5; D gene unclear. The CDR3 here is CASSYAESPETQYF. The CDR3 coding sequence is TGTGCCAGCAGTTACGCAGAATCTCCAGAGACCCAGTACTTC.